This T cell receptor beta chain was sequenced during a study of blood T cell repertoires in COVID-19. Overall study: Samples taken during acute and convalescent COVID-19 were collected in the United States, Italy and Spain. The cDNA or gDNA used as material had been derived from T cells, B-cell-depleted T cells, or PBMCs.

V gave up 3 bases and J gave up 5 bases; unmatched junction bases: 9. Germline V gene sequence: CDR1 SGHRS, CDR2 YFSETQ. The CDR3 is made up of 15 amino acids. Authors' data handling: Amplifying reference gene primers gave estimates of nucleated cell counts. Repertoires were generated with immunoSEQ multiplex PCR, while TCRdb's copy carries only in-frame clones and drops some. V, J and clone size derive from that table, while D and trimming were established from the DNA sequence. The sample lists under 150,000 clones, less than 90% seen once, with roughly a tenth in the top ten. The sequenced sample consisted of peripheral blood. The receptor was derived from a man older than 75 with acute or convalescent COVID-19. The gene calls are TRBV5-1 and TRBJ2-5; 8 nucleotides match TRBD1. CDR3 amino acids: CASSSNGQGRETQYF. The CDR3 DNA is TGCGCCAGCAGCTCTAACGGACAGGGCAGGGAGACCCAGTACTTC. The full variable domain, its missing parts supplied by reference TRBV5-1 and TRBJ2-5, is KAGVTQTPRYLIKTRGQQVTLSCSPISGHRSVSWYQQTPGQGLQFLFEYFSETQRNKGNFPGRFSGRQFSNSRSEMNVSTLELGDSALYLCASSSNGQGRETQYFGPGTRLLVL.